A selection of T cell receptor beta chains follows, all from one sample in a study of blood T cell repertoires in COVID-19. Assay used: immunoSEQ multiplex PCR; TCRdb lists only in-frame clones, some missing. The sample carries 100,000 or so clones, around 80% recorded once. Sequenced sample: peripheral blood. The source is a man at least 80 years old with acute or convalescent COVID-19. Each CDR3 is given with its conserved first and last residue. D genes are given only for firm matches. The size field is filled for only some rows; it gives once, few, many or a size class.

d_gene	v_gene	abundance	j_gene	CDR3aa	CDR3nt
.	TRBV4-1	many	TRBJ1-6	CASSQEEGNSPLHF	TGCGCCAGCAGCCAAGAAGAGGGTAATTCACCCCTCCACTTT
.	TRBV19	.	TRBJ2-6	CASSRFKERSGANVLTF	TGTGCCAGTAGTAGGTTCAAGGAGCGCTCTGGGGCCAACGTCCTGACTTTC
.	TRBV21-1	.	TRBJ2-2	CASSKGLAGLNTGELFF	TGTGCCAGCAGCAAAGGACTAGCGGGACTGAACACCGGGGAGCTGTTTTTT
TRBD1	TRBV19	few	TRBJ1-5	CASSIVAGGQPQHF	TGTGCCAGTAGTATAGTAGCAGGGGGTCAGCCCCAGCATTTT
.	TRBV6-5	.	TRBJ1-5	CASSPRGLQQPQHF	TGTGCCAGCAGCCCACGGGGTTTACAGCAGCCCCAGCATTTT
TRBD1	TRBV19	.	TRBJ1-5	CASSLDRGRGQPQHF	TGTGCCAGTAGCCTGGACAGGGGGCGAGGACAGCCCCAGCATTTT
.	TRBV6-2/TRBV6-3	.	TRBJ2-2	CASSRTVGELFF	TGTGCCAGCAGCAGGACAGTCGGGGAGCTGTTTTTT
TRBD1	TRBV6-5	.	TRBJ1-2	CAGNTGTGGNYGYTF	TGTGCCGGGAATACCGGGACAGGGGGCAACTATGGCTACACCTTC
.	TRBV6-6	.	TRBJ1-6	CASSYPVEGLPLHF	TGTGCCAGCAGTTACCCCGTTGAGGGACTACCCCTCCACTTT
.	TRBV7-2	.	TRBJ2-3	CASSSQGLEDTQYF	TGTGCCAGCTCCTCCCAGGGGTTGGAAGATACGCAGTATTTT
.	TRBV27	once	TRBJ1-6	CASSPGVRGALNSPLHF	TGTGCCAGCAGTCCGGGAGTACGGGGGGCATTGAATTCACCCCTCCACTTT
.	TRBV29-1	.	TRBJ1-4	CSVETGPNEKLFF	TGCAGCGTTGAGACAGGTCCTAATGAAAAACTGTTTTTT
TRBD1	TRBV28	.	TRBJ2-7	CASLSRGRTREQYF	TGTGCCAGCCTATCCAGGGGGCGGACTCGAGAGCAGTACTTC
TRBD2	TRBV6-2/TRBV6-3	.	TRBJ2-7	CASSLLGLAFSYEQYF	TGTGCCAGCAGTCTCCTGGGACTAGCGTTCTCCTACGAGCAGTACTTC
.	TRBV7-2	.	TRBJ2-2	CASSFDTSGELFF	TGTGCCAGCAGCTTTGACACCTCCGGGGAGCTGTTTTTT
.	TRBV21-1	.	TRBJ1-1	CASSQRVATRTEAFF	TGTGCCAGCAGTCAACGAGTAGCTACACGCACTGAAGCTTTCTTT
.	TRBV4-3	few	TRBJ1-1	CASSQVEATEAFF	TGCGCCAGCAGCCAAGTAGAAGCCACTGAAGCTTTCTTT
TRBD1	TRBV28	.	TRBJ1-2	CASLLQGAYGYTF	TGTGCCAGCCTTCTTCAGGGGGCGTATGGCTACACCTTC
.	TRBV3-1/TRBV3-2	few	TRBJ2-3	CASSQDFLAQTDTQYF	TGTGCCAGCAGCCAAGATTTCCTAGCGCAAACAGATACGCAGTATTTT
TRBD1	TRBV28	.	TRBJ2-1	CASSLGDRGWNEQFF	TGTGCCAGCAGTTTAGGGGACAGGGGCTGGAATGAGCAGTTCTTC
TRBD2	TRBV28	few	TRBJ2-7	CASRPRTSGSYEQYF	TGTGCCAGCAGGCCTCGGACTAGCGGGAGTTACGAGCAGTACTTC
.	TRBV19	.	TRBJ1-1	CASSMRTEAFF	TGTGCCAGTAGTATGCGAACTGAAGCTTTCTTT
.	TRBV16	.	TRBJ2-6	CASSQSGQPGANVLTF	TGTGCCAGCAGCCAATCGGGGCAGCCCGGGGCCAACGTCCTGACTTTC
TRBD1	TRBV5-1	few	TRBJ2-2	CASSTDREAGELFF	TGCGCCAGCAGCACGGACAGGGAAGCTGGGGAGCTGTTTTTT
.	TRBV7-8	.	TRBJ1-1	CASSKNRAGNTEAFF	TGTGCCAGCAGCAAAAACAGGGCGGGGAACACTGAAGCTTTCTTT
.	TRBV30	.	TRBJ1-5	CAWSVNRNQPQHF	TGTGCCTGGAGTGTGAACAGGAATCAGCCCCAGCATTTT
TRBD2	TRBV28	.	TRBJ2-1	CASSLGLAGMYEQFF	TGTGCCAGCAGTCTCGGACTAGCGGGAATGTATGAGCAGTTCTTC
.	TRBV3-1/TRBV3-2	.	TRBJ2-7	CASSQKYRVASEQYF	TGTGCCAGCAGCCAGAAATACAGGGTTGCATCCGAGCAGTACTTC
.	TRBV19	.	TRBJ2-6	CASSGAYSGANVLTF	TGTGCCAGTAGTGGAGCCTACTCTGGGGCCAACGTCCTGACTTTC
TRBD2	TRBV6-2/TRBV6-3	.	TRBJ2-2	CASSYISGGFNTGELFF	TGTGCCAGCAGTTATATTAGCGGGGGGTTCAACACCGGGGAGCTGTTTTTT
.	TRBV30	.	TRBJ1-2	CAWAQGNNYGYTF	TGTGCCTGGGCTCAGGGGAATAACTATGGCTACACCTTC
TRBD1	TRBV13	.	TRBJ2-5	CASSSWDRIQETQYF	TGTGCCAGCAGCTCCTGGGACAGAATCCAAGAGACCCAGTACTTC
.	TRBV18	once	TRBJ2-6	CASSPRDTLSGANVLTF	TGTGCCAGCTCACCACGGGACACCCTCTCTGGGGCCAACGTCCTGACTTTC
.	TRBV14	.	TRBJ2-4	CASSPKPGNIQYF	TGTGCCAGCAGCCCGAAGCCAGGAAACATTCAGTACTTC
TRBD1	TRBV5-4	.	TRBJ2-2	CASSLGTGNTGELFF	TGTGCCAGCAGCTTGGGGACAGGGAACACCGGGGAGCTGTTTTTT
TRBD2	TRBV7-8	.	TRBJ2-7	CASSPTGTRDEQYF	TGTGCCAGCAGCCCTACCGGGACTAGAGACGAGCAGTACTTC
TRBD1	TRBV28	.	TRBJ1-2	CASSSGQGGYNYGYTF	TGTGCCAGCAGTTCCGGACAGGGGGGCTATAACTATGGCTACACCTTC
.	TRBV7-8	.	TRBJ1-2	CASSLGGGGERRGYTF	TGTGCCAGCAGCTTAGGAGGCGGGGGCGAAAGGAGGGGCTACACCTTC
TRBD2	TRBV10-3	.	TRBJ2-7	CAIRGGTSASYEQYF	TGTGCCATCAGGGGGGGAACTAGCGCATCCTACGAGCAGTACTTC
.	TRBV30	.	TRBJ2-3	CAWSVTGVTQYF	TGTGCCTGGAGTGTTACCGGGGTTACGCAGTATTTT
.	TRBV3-1/TRBV3-2	.	TRBJ1-2	CASSPLRGDYGYTF	TGTGCCAGCAGCCCCCTCAGGGGAGACTATGGCTACACCTTC
.	TRBV5-6	.	TRBJ1-1	CASSFRSSGNTEAFF	TGTGCCAGCAGCTTCCGTAGCTCGGGGAACACTGAAGCTTTCTTT
TRBD1	TRBV27	.	TRBJ1-1	CASSFQATGLMNTEAFF	TGTGCCAGCAGTTTCCAGGCGACAGGGTTGATGAACACTGAAGCTTTCTTT
.	TRBV5-1	once	TRBJ1-6	CASSSTEGGNSPLHF	TGCGCCAGCAGCTCTACCGAGGGAGGGAATTCACCCCTCCACTTT